The 21 T cell receptor beta chains presented below share a single source sample, sequenced in a study of molecular identifiers for immune sequencing clone quantification (dated by TCRdb to the late 2010s). Library preparation was by PCR. Sequencing used a NextSeq 500. TCRdb handled the public reads itself, with Q25 trimming in fastp and clone calling in MiXCR, and kept productive beta chains. Rows with one shared CDR3 protein collapse into an entry with the most common genes and DNA. The sample data list about 98,000 distinct CDR3 sequences, and 30% to 45% of these were observed just once. The biggest ten clones account for over 8% of the sample. Material: naive CD8+ T cells from blood, with Jurkat cell RNA spiked in. Per the publication, the cell subset or site label means: FACS-sorted CD8+CD4-CCR7+CD45RA+ naive T cells. The receptors derive from a human donor in good health. Some libraries in this study had Jurkat cell RNA spiked in.

This chain links TRBV28 with TRBJ2-2; D is possibly TRBD1 (6 bases). V lost 7 bases to trimming and J lost 1 base, with 10 bases between them. Germline-derived CDR1 and CDR2 are MDHEN and SYDVKM. The CDR3 length is 14 residues. The CDR3 reads CASNRVGNTGELFF. The CDR3 coding sequence is TGTGCCAGCAACAGGGTGGGGAACACCGGGGAGCTGTTTTTT.

In the case of this clonotype: This may be a read error, as it is one base from a much larger clone. This chain joins TRBV20-1 and TRBJ1-5; 7 positions match TRBD1. Per the germline V gene, CDR1 is DFQATT and CDR2 is SNEGSKA (reference sequence). This CDR3 comprises 15 residues. The CDR3 region is CSARDAGQHNQPLHF. In DNA, the CDR3 is TGCAGTGCTAGAGACGCGGGACAGCACAATCAGCCCCTGCATTTT.

This chain joins TRBV4-1 and TRBJ2-2; D perhaps matches TRBD2 (6 bases). CDR1 is MGHRA, CDR2 YSYEKL, per germline. The ends were cut back, 3 bases at V and 5 bases at J, with 10 bases in the middle. CDR3 length: 14 residues. In DNA form, the CDR3 reads TGCGCCAGCAGCCACGGAGGGCCAACCGGGGAGCTGTTTTTT. Translation gives CASSHGGPTGELFF.

The rearrangement links TRBV19 to TRBJ2-5, with 7 bases that match TRBD1. V lost 8 bases to trimming and J lost 2 bases; unmatched junction nucleotides: 14. This CDR3 is 16 amino acids long. Germline V CDR1 and CDR2: LNHDA, SQIVND (reference sequence). Written as DNA, the CDR3 is TGTGCCAGTCGTAGGCACCGGGGACAGACGCAAGAGACCCAGTACTTC. It specifies CASRRHRGQTQETQYF.

Remarks on this clonotype: This may come from a read error, since a much larger clone is one base off. The rearrangement joins TRBV7-2 to TRBJ2-3; 12 bases map to TRBD2. CDR3 length: 19 amino acids. Looked up from germline, CDR1 is SGHTA and CDR2 is FQGNSA. The ends lost 1 base at V and 4 bases at J; junction bases unmatched: 12. The CDR3, as DNA: TGTGCCAGCAGCTTAGAGCTACTAGCGGGAGGTTCCCTCTCAGATACGCAGTATTTT. It is translated as CASSLELLAGGSLSDTQYF.

The gene calls are TRBV12-3 or TRBV12-4 and TRBJ2-2, with D hard to call. The CDR3 covers 12 residues. Trimming stripped 4 bases from V and 5 bases from J, with 5 bases between. The CDR3 reads CASSSRTGELFF. CDR3 bases: TGTGCCAGCAGTTCTAGGACCGGGGAGCTGTTTTTT.

There are a few counts of this clonotype. The chain has TRBV11-2 and TRBJ2-3; 14 positions match TRBD2. Germline V lookup: CDR1 SGHAT, CDR2 FQNNGV. V shed 1 base, J shed 3 bases, and the junction held 6 bases outside the gene matches. This CDR3 contains 18 residues. As DNA, the CDR3 is TGTGCCAGCAGCTTAGGACTAGCGGGAGGGCCAGGGACAGATACGCAGTATTTT. Residues: CASSLGLAGGPGTDTQYF.

In the case of this clonotype: This may be a read error: a much more frequent sequence differs by one nucleotide. This chain connects TRBV28 to TRBJ1-1; D not certain. Germline V CDR1 and CDR2: MDHEN, SYDVKM. This CDR3 is built from 15 residues. The germline V and J ends were trimmed by 3 bases and 1 base, with 12 bases remaining between them. DNA for the CDR3: TGTGCCAGCAGTTTCTCCGGGCAGGCGAACACTGAAGCTTTCTTT. Encoded protein: CASSFSGQANTEAFF. The complete variable domain, with remaining parts taken from reference TRBV28 and TRBJ1-1, reads DVKVTQSSRYLVKRTGEKVFLECVQDMDHENMFWYRQDPGLGLRLIYFSYDVKMKEKGDIPEGYSVSREKKERFSLILESASTNQTSMYLCASSFSGQANTEAFFGQGTRLTVV.

The chain combines TRBV28 with TRBJ2-7; 9 bases fit TRBD1. V trimming: 6 bases; J trimming: 4 bases; junction bases outside the gene matches: 10. The CDR3 totals 15 residues. From germline, CDR1 is MDHEN and CDR2 SYDVKM. The CDR3 loop is CASSSTGGGGYEQYF. The CDR3 DNA sequence: TGTGCCAGCAGCTCTACAGGGGGCGGAGGGTACGAGCAGTACTTC.

This sequence joins TRBV7-2 and TRBJ2-5; D perhaps matches TRBD1 (6 bases). Trimming removed 4 bases at V and 2 bases at J, with 11 bases between. Germline CDR1 is SGHTA and CDR2 is FQGNSA. The CDR3 consists of 14 residues. The CDR3 coding sequence is TGTGCCAGCAGCTCCTGGACAGATCAAGAGACCCAGTACTTC. This sequence encodes CASSSWTDQETQYF. The full variable domain, its missing parts supplied by reference TRBV7-2 and TRBJ2-5, is GAGVSQSPSNKVTEKGKDVELRCDPISGHTALYWYRQSLGQGLEFLIYFQGNSAPDKSGLPSDRFSAERTGGSVSTLTIQRTQQEDSAVYLCASSSWTDQETQYFGPGTRLLVL.

Details on this clonotype: Relative to the germline gene, one junction end is altered; a read error may explain this. The J gene is TRBJ1-5, the V gene TRBV4-2; D is possibly TRBD1 (6 bases). The CDR3 has 16 amino acids. Per the germline V gene, CDR1 is LGHNA and CDR2 is YNFKEQ. Written as DNA, the CDR3 is TGTGCCAGCAGCCCGATTGTCACAGGGAGCAATCCGCCCCAGCATTTT. Its translation is CASSPIVTGSNPPQHF.

The chain carries TRBV28 and TRBJ1-6; D uncertain. The CDR3 is 14 residues long. Deletions cut 3 bases from V and 6 bases from J, with 9 bases between. The germline V gene has CDR1 MDHEN and CDR2 SYDVKM. The CDR3 DNA sequence: TGTGCCAGCAGTTTCGGGTCAGCTAATTCACCCCTCCACTTT. Its protein is CASSFGSANSPLHF.

The chain links TRBV6-2 or TRBV6-3 to TRBJ2-5; TRBD2 aligns across 8 bases. CDR3 length: 14 residues. Looked up from germline, CDR1 is MNHEY and CDR2 is SVGEGT. J gave up 2 bases and V 4 bases, and 3 bases lay outside the gene matches. The CDR3 loop is CASSSTSGQETQYF. For the CDR3, the DNA is TGTGCCAGCAGTTCCACTAGCGGACAAGAGACCCAGTACTTC.

Note on this clonotype: A much larger clone differs by one base, so this may be a read error. It is likely a read error, because the conserved phenylalanine at the end of the CDR3 is missing. The rearrangement links TRBV7-8 to TRBJ1-1; no clear D gene. V shed 2 bases and J shed 4 bases, with 14 bases lying between them. The CDR3 has 15 amino acids. The germline gives CDR1 SGHVS, CDR2 FQNEAQ. This CDR3 is CASSLLSWPITEAFY. DNA of the CDR3: TGTGCCAGCAGCTTACTGTCTTGGCCTATCACTGAAGCTTTCTAT.

Ten or more counts support this clonotype. V usage is TRBV29-1 and J usage is TRBJ2-7; 11 bases match TRBD2. The CDR3 extends over 14 amino acids. Trimming cost V 5 bases and J 2 bases; bases outside gene matches: 5. CDR1 is SQVTM and CDR2 is ANQGSEA in the germline V gene. The CDR3 nucleotides read TGCAGCGTTATGACTAGCGGGATAACCTACGAGCAGTACTTC. Its translation is CSVMTSGITYEQYF.

This clonotype was counted only a few times. It may be a read error: a sequence one base away is much more abundant. CDR3 coding DNA: TGCGCCAGCAGCTTCAGGCAGGCGTGCTCTGGAAACACCATATATTTT. Translated, it gives CASSFRQACSGNTIYF. The chain joins TRBV5-1 to TRBJ1-3; D unclear. V was cut by 2 bases and J by 0 bases, with 12 bases left in between. The CDR3 length is 16 residues. Germline CDR1 and CDR2: SGHRS and YFSETQ.

This clonotype was detected only once. J is TRBJ2-5 and V is TRBV10-3; tentatively, D is TRBD2 (6 bases). The germline CDR1 and CDR2 sequences are ENHRY and SYGVKD. V lost 0 bases to trimming and J lost 4 bases, with 15 bases between them. The CDR3 extends over 16 amino acids. CDR3 bases: TGTGCCATCAGTGAGTCCGGGACTGGCAGAGGAGAGACCCAGTACTTC. Amino acid sequence: CAISESGTGRGETQYF.

Turning to this clonotype: A much larger clone lies a single base off, so this may be a read error. The chain has TRBV7-9 and TRBJ2-3; 10 bases fit TRBD2. CDR1 is SEHNR, CDR2 FQNEAQ, per germline (reference sequence). CDR3 length equals 16 residues. The CDR3 DNA reads as TGTGCCAGCAGCCCTGGACTAGCGGACCTCACAGATACGCTGTATTTT. Translation: CASSPGLADLTDTLYF. Drawing the rest from reference TRBV7-9 and TRBJ2-3, the complete variable domain is DTGVSQNPRHKITKRGQNVTFRCDPISEHNRLYWYRQTLGQGPEFLTYFQNEAQLEKSRLLSDRFSAERPKGSFSTLEIQRTEQGDSAMYLCASSPGLADLTDTLYFGPGTRLTVL.

In regard to this clonotype: One end of the junction fails to match germline, which may point to a read error. V gene TRBV19 combines with J gene TRBJ2-1; tentative D call: TRBD1 (6 bases). This CDR3 is 14 amino acids long. Germline V gene sequence: CDR1 LNHDA, CDR2 SQIVND (reference sequence). CDR3 sequence: CASSPGTLTYPQVF. The CDR3 coding sequence is TGTGCCAGTAGCCCCGGGACATTAACTTACCCTCAGGTCTTC.

The V call is TRBV10-3, the J call TRBJ2-5; D is possibly TRBD1 (6 bases). The germline V gene has CDR1 ENHRY and CDR2 SYGVKD. The ends were cut back, 2 bases at V and 6 bases at J, with 13 bases in the middle. The CDR3 extends over 14 amino acids. CDR3 sequence reads: CAISEPDSQQTQYF. The DNA of the CDR3 is TGTGCCATCAGTGAGCCGGACAGTCAACAGACCCAGTACTTC.

This clonotype has at least ten counts. This chain connects TRBV4-2 to TRBJ2-7; the D gene could be TRBD1 or TRBD2 (6 bases each). The CDR3 covers 14 residues. V was clipped by 0 bases and J by 5 bases, with 11 bases between them. The germline gives CDR1 LGHNA, CDR2 YNFKEQ. The chain's CDR3 is CASSQDWRGNEQYF. CDR3 DNA sequence: TGTGCCAGCAGCCAAGACTGGAGGGGGAACGAGCAGTACTTC.